The 5 T cell receptor beta chains in this list originate from one sample, sequenced in a study of cytomegalovirus exposure and HLA in healthy donors. The assay was immunoSEQ multiplex PCR, and TCRdb's table has in-frame clones only and misses some. Of about 60,000 clones in the sample, 95% were seen once. Sequencing input: PBMCs. These receptors originate from a woman aged 18-35 years in good health and CMV-seropositive.

V usage is TRBV11-2 and J usage is TRBJ2-3; TRBD2 aligns across 7 bases. Looked up from germline, CDR1 is SGHAT and CDR2 is FQNNGV. The CDR3 is 16 residues long. The ends lost 6 bases at V and 4 bases at J; junction bases unmatched: 13. This CDR3 reads CASRAGWTSFPDTQYF. The CDR3 nucleotides are TGTGCCAGCAGGGCGGGTTGGACTAGTTTCCCAGATACGCAGTATTTT.

V gene TRBV7-6 combines with J gene TRBJ1-3; D ambiguous. Trimming shortened V by 1 base and J by 4 bases, and 8 bases separated the two germline ends. Germline V gives CDR1 SGHVS, CDR2 FNYEAQ. The CDR3 loop spans 14 amino acids. As DNA, the CDR3 is TGTGCCAGCAGCTTAGGGGAGGCCGGAAACACCATATATTTT. Amino acid sequence: CASSLGEAGNTIYF.

The chain combines TRBV28 with TRBJ1-3; no clear D. Germline-derived CDR1 and CDR2 are MDHEN and SYDVKM. V lost 6 bases, J lost 4 bases, and 19 bases lay in between. This CDR3 has 16 residues. The DNA for the CDR3 is TGTGCCAGCAGCCTATCAAATCACCGGCGGGGAAACACCATATATTTT. It encodes CASSLSNHRRGNTIYF.

The chain is built from TRBV30 and TRBJ1-1, with no clear D. Germline CDR1 and CDR2: GTSNPN and SVGIG (reference sequence). The CDR3 covers 14 residues. V was pared by 1 base and J by 4 bases, with 13 bases between. Written as DNA, the CDR3 is TGTGCCTGGAGTGAGTGGGCTACAGTCACTGAAGCTTTCTTT. This translates into CAWSEWATVTEAFF.

This sequence joins TRBV27 and TRBJ2-6; D is undetermined. Germline-derived CDR1 and CDR2 are MNHEY and SMNVEV (reference sequence). V was shortened by 7 bases and J by 0 bases, with 4 bases between the two germline ends. The CDR3 consists of 13 residues. CDR3 DNA: TGTGCCAGCACCAACTCTGGGGCCAACGTCCTGACTTTC. This sequence encodes CASTNSGANVLTF.